Included here is one T cell receptor (beta chain) sequence, with context. Its specificity is unknown. The data are from a study of shared clonotypes between healthy human individuals. Study-wide results and limits: Naive CD4 clonotypes overlapped across a handful of donors at roughly 5.1%.

TCRdb's copy holds only in-frame clones and misses some; the assay was immunoSEQ multiplex PCR. Of roughly 1.5 million clones detected, 95% to 99% appear once; the ten largest clones hold about 0.42%. Donors were healthy HIV-negative adults without recently reported acute infections or vaccinations. CDR3 length: 16 residues. Germline V gene data show CDR1 as SEHNR and CDR2 as FQNEAQ (reference sequence). V lost 7 bases and J lost 0; bases outside the gene matches: 8. Sequencing input: naive CD4+ T cells sorted from blood. Subset specified: CD45RA+ positively selected. The receptor was isolated from a man in his thirties or forties in good health. This chain links TRBV7-9 with TRBJ2-3, with 9 bases that match TRBD2. CDR3 nucleotides: TGTGCCAGCACCAAATCTAGCGGGGCTAGCACAGATACGCAGTATTTT. Translated, it gives CASTKSSGASTDTQYF.